This T cell receptor (beta chain) was observed in a study of cytomegalovirus exposure and HLA in healthy donors. Looking at the study overall: One earlier analysis, a look at about 179 million T cells, found roughly 120 million unique TCR beta sequences. Overall study results and limits: Versus the approximately 670-donor mean, an Asian-associated ancestry cluster reportedly showed fewer N-insertions in a later analysis. Sequence variants that were highly shared formed a cluster that was likely a sequencing artifact. In presence/absence analyses, roughly uniform sequencing depth across donors was assumed.

PCR amplification relied on 60 Vbeta primers (plus 13 Jbeta primers). Generated by immunoSEQ multiplex PCR, the TCRdb table keeps only in-frame clones and is missing some. The sample shows 150,000 to 200,000 clones, approximately 80% of them seen only once. Germline V lookup: CDR1 SGHRS, CDR2 YFSETQ. CDR3 length equals 15 residues. V was pared by 1 base and J by 0 bases, with 3 bases of the junction left unmatched. As to this clone: Antigen: not known.

The chain links TRBV5-1 to TRBJ2-7, with 8 bases that match TRBD1. The sample taken for sequencing was PBMCs. The sequence was collected from a woman in her thirties or forties in good health and CMV-seropositive. CDR3 in DNA: TGCGCCAGCAGCTTGCTAACAGGGGGCTCCTACGAGCAGTACTTC. This encodes CASSLLTGGSYEQYF.